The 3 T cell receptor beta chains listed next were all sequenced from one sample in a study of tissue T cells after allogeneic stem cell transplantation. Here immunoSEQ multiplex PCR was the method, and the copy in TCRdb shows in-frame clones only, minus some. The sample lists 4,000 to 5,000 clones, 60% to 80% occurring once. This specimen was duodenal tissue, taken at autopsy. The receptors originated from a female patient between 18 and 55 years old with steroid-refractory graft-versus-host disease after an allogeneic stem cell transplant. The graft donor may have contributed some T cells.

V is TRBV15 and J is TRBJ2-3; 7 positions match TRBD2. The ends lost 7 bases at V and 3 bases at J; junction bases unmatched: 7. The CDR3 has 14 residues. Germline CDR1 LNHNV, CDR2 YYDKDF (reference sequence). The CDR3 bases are TGTGCCACCACCGAGCTAGCGGCGACAGATACGCAGTATTTT. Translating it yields CATTELAATDTQYF.

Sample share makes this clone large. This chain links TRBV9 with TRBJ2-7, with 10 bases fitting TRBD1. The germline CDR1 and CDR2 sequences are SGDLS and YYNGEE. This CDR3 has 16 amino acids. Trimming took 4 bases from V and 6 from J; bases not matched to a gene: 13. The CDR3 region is CASSPQSGTGVGEQYF. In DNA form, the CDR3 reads TGTGCCAGCAGCCCTCAATCCGGGACAGGGGTTGGCGAGCAGTACTTC.

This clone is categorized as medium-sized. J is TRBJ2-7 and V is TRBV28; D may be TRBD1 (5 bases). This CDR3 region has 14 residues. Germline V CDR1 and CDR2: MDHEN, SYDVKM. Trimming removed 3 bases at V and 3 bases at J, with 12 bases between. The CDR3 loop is CASSFAGNIYEQYF. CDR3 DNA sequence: TGTGCCAGCAGTTTCGCAGGGAACATCTACGAGCAGTACTTC.